Described below is a single T cell receptor (beta chain) sequence and its context. The antigen is not known. The sample belongs to a study of CD4+ T cells in melanoma. Points from the study as a whole: Reportedly, melanoma neoantigen-specific CD4+ T cells showed varied differentiation states. CD8+ T cell, macrophage and B cell function reportedly correlated with neoantigen-specific CD4+ T cells.

Sequencing used immunoSEQ multiplex PCR; TCRdb keeps in-frame clones, though not all of them. The profile shows 50,000 or so clones, roughly nine tenths of them singletons. The CDR3 spans 13 residues. In germline, CDR1 is MDHEN, CDR2 SYDVKM. V was clipped by 7 bases and J by 1 base, with 11 bases between them. The genes are TRBV28 and TRBJ2-7; D gene uncertain. This clonotype was sampled from a human donor with melanoma. The sequencing input was peripheral blood. DNA of the CDR3: TGTGCCAGCACCCGACCGAGATCCTACGAGCAGTACTTC. Translation gives CASTRPRSYEQYF.